This T cell receptor (beta chain) derives from a study of blood T cell repertoires in COVID-19. Background on the study: Spain, Italy and the United States supplied samples that represented acute and convalescent COVID-19. PBMCs, B-cell-depleted T cells, or T cells provided the cDNA or gDNA that made up the material.

In the authors' methods: Researchers report that nucleated cell counts were estimated from reference gene primer amplification. Using immunoSEQ multiplex PCR, the repertoire was profiled, and TCRdb retains in-frame clones only, with some absent. Clonal size and the V and J genes are those of that table, whereas D and trimming came from the DNA. Among over 150,000 clones, around 81% were seen once, and the ten largest hold approximately 11%. Sequences were obtained from peripheral blood. This receptor was identified in a man in his 70s with active or convalescent COVID-19.

CDR3 sequence (DNA): TGTGCCAGCAGCGGGACAGGGATTGTTGGCAATGAGCAGTTCTTC. It is translated as CASSGTGIVGNEQFF. This chain uses TRBV5-4 with TRBJ2-1; 9 bases map to TRBD1. The CDR3 is made up of 15 amino acids. Trimming took 4 bases from V and 6 from J; bases not matched to a gene: 8. Germline loops: CDR1 SGHNT, CDR2 YYREEE (reference sequence).